This T cell receptor beta chain was captured in a study of blood T cell repertoires in COVID-19. About the research overall: COVID-19 samples collected from the United States, Italy and Spain covered acute and convalescent phases. The analysed material was cDNA or gDNA that came from T cells, B-cell-depleted T cells, or PBMCs.

Trimming stripped 1 base from V and 9 bases from J, with 4 bases between. The CDR3 has 11 residues. Germline V gene data show CDR1 as SNHLY and CDR2 as FYNNEI. Authors' methods: Using reference gene primer amplification, nucleated cell counts were estimated. The protocol was immunoSEQ multiplex PCR, while the TCRdb copy is restricted to in-frame clones and leaves out a portion. V, J and clone size were drawn from that table, and D and trimming were deduced from the DNA. Here the sample spans about 59,000 clones, about nine tenths being singletons. This sequence originates from a man older than 75 with acute or convalescent COVID-19. Sequencing was performed on peripheral blood. V gene TRBV2 combines with J gene TRBJ2-1; no clear D. This CDR3 reads CASSEVIEQFF. In DNA form, the CDR3 reads TGTGCCAGCAGTGAAGTAATTGAGCAGTTCTTC.